The source of this T cell receptor beta chain is a study of shared clonotypes between healthy human individuals (dated by TCRdb to between 2020 and 2021). In terms of the full investigation: The cohort comprised a couple of women and a few men aged 18 to 49 years. Per donor, leukapheresis produced somewhere between about 0.8 and 9 billion PBMCs. Different laboratories and diverse techniques were used to prepare libraries and sequence TCR repertoires, to increase sequencing depth and limit assay-specific biases. Per donor, three plates each were used for CD4 naive and CD4 memory, two for CD8 naive, and one for CD8 memory. The study deeply sequenced blood TCR repertoires of several healthy adults to estimate repertoire size and the extent of clonotype sharing between individuals. Beyond this particular receptor, the publication reports: Even with the large sequencing depth, rarefaction of the sorted-subset datasets indicated that sequencing was incomplete. Sharing across several donors was observed for roughly 5% of naive CD4, about 4% of naive CD8, about 2.3% of memory CD4, and about 0.38% of memory CD8 clonotypes. Compared with non-shared clonotypes, clonotypes shared by all four sorted-subset donors had higher generation probabilities. Naive subsets generally had larger estimated clonotype richness than memory subsets. Because the study included only a small number of donors, the genetic and exposure-history diversity represented was limited. Sampling was limited to blood, and TCR repertoires in tissue likely differ from TCR repertoires in blood. Pairwise subsampling indicated that sequencing depth was expected to affect the degree of clonotype sharing among donors.

TCR CDR3 regions were amplified from genomic DNA by multiplex PCR using the deep immunoSEQ assay. Genomic DNA extracted from each cell subset was distributed evenly over all wells of several immunoSEQ 96-well plates, and each plate served as one replicate. For sorted subsets, each replicate PCR was loaded with 200 to 250 ng genomic DNA, equivalent to 30,000 to 35,000 T cell genomes. Purified libraries were measured with a Qubit 3.0 fluorometer, size-checked on a Bioanalyzer 2100, and measured again with the KAPA Library Quantification kit. Every immunoSEQ 96-well plate was sequenced on a separate single-read 150-cycle Illumina NextSeq 550 flow cell. Regarding the original processing steps: Because the immunoSEQ output held only junctional sequences and lacked quality scores, the filtering could not match the filtering applied to full-length reads. Sequences were annotated with PyIR, a Python wrapper for IgBLAST v1.9, using IMGT germline references to assign V/J genes and CDR3. Any read was removed if the V/J assignment was weak (E-value above 1e-6), the CDR3 was missing, or the read contained stop codons, out-of-frame junctions, or ambiguous translated residues. V3J clonotypes were defined as sequences sharing the same inferred V gene, J gene, and CDR3 amino acid sequence. To compute the percentage overlap between repertoires, the number of shared unique clonotypes was divided by the size of the smaller repertoire. Three approaches were used to assess repertoire richness: RTK rarefaction, the Chao1 estimator, and Recon v2.1 estimates of unobserved clonotypes. OLGA was used to compute generation probabilities for all TCRbeta clonotypes that the gDNA method yielded from a handful of donors. Drawn from immuneACCESS, this table holds only the in-frame rearrangements with V and J called that TCRdb kept. Clones are partly lost; checked studies trace under half to an unresolved V gene and leave the rest unexplained. The DNA gave D and trimming, while V, J and clone size come from that table. The sample records some 2,500,000 clones, 93% of which are singletons. The biggest ten clones account for around 0.37% of the sample.

Donors were healthy HIV-negative adults with no recently reported acute infections or vaccinations. Only Caucasian adults living in Nashville, Tennessee, USA were represented among the donors. CD4+ T cells were enriched by magnetic negative selection, after which naive cells were positively selected on CD45RA and the negative fraction was taken as the memory subset. After blood collection by leukapheresis, PBMCs were isolated using Ficoll-Histopaque density gradient centrifugation and then cryopreserved in the vapor phase of liquid nitrogen. Analytical flow cytometry was used to check the purity and quantity of every magnetically sorted T cell population. Genomic DNA was isolated from every sorted fraction and measured by UV absorbance on a Nanodrop 2000c. A note on this clone: What this receptor recognizes is not known. The sample holds no much larger clone one base away, and base qualities are not on file.

Spanning cysteine to phenylalanine, the CDR3 consists of 13 amino acids. Of the read, only the CDR3 DNA is kept; its 39 bases are in frame from base 1. V loses 2 bases at its end and J loses 5 bases; junction bases beyond the gene matches: 4. Via the germline V gene, CDR1 is SGHRS and CDR2 YFSETQ. Recombination connected TRBV5-1 to TRBJ2-7; a stretch of 7 junction bases matches TRBD1. This TCR was recovered from a man between 18 and 35 years old in good health. Some clones in this sample may be carry-over from other donors' samples. The specimen was naive CD4+ T cells from PBMCs. Reading the label with the study, this specimen's cell subset or site is: CD45RA+ positively selected. The CDR3 region has the sequence CASSFTGANEQYF. The sequence in DNA is TGCGCCAGCAGCTTCACAGGGGCCAACGAGCAGTACTTC.